The sequence of this T cell receptor beta chain was determined in a study of blood T cell repertoires in COVID-19. About the study: Both acute and convalescent COVID-19 samples were obtained from the United States, Italy and Spain.

The assay was immunoSEQ multiplex PCR, and TCRdb's table has in-frame clones only and misses some. The data hold about 70,000 clones, with 80% to 90% observed a single time. The V gene end was trimmed by 5 bases and the J gene end by 4 bases; junction bases not matched to a gene: 12. The CDR3 extends over 16 amino acids. The germline V gene has CDR1 SGHNT and CDR2 YYREEE (reference sequence). The TCR sequence derives from an elderly woman with active or convalescent COVID-19. The chain couples TRBV5-4 to TRBJ2-3; 8 positions agree with TRBD2. The material sequenced was peripheral blood. The CDR3 DNA reads as TGTGCCAGCAGGACCGGAGGAGCGGGAGCGGCAGATACGCAGTATTTT. It codes for CASRTGGAGAADTQYF. Full variable domain (remainder filled in from reference TRBV5-4 and TRBJ2-3): ETGVTQSPTHLIKTRGQQVTLRCSSQSGHNTVSWYQQALGQGPQFIFQYYREEENGRGNFPPRFSGLQFPNYSSELNVNALELDDSALYLCASRTGGAGAADTQYFGPGTRLTVL.